The source of this T cell receptor beta chain is a study of blood T cell repertoires in COVID-19. Study information: Italy, Spain and the United States were the sources of the convalescent and acute COVID-19 samples.

TCRdb keeps only in-frame clones here, not all; method: immunoSEQ multiplex PCR. Found here are 150,000 to 200,000 clones, roughly four fifths of them singletons; the top ten hold approximately 6.5%. Trimming left V 4 bases short and J 3 bases short, with 11 bases between. Germline CDR1 SGHRS, CDR2 YFSETQ. The length of the CDR3 is 13 residues. Sequencing was performed on peripheral blood. The gene calls are TRBV5-1 and TRBJ2-7; D is unclear. The TCR was taken from a woman aged 40 to 49 with acute or convalescent COVID-19. CDR3 loop: CASSQAPNYEQYF. The CDR3 coding sequence is TGCGCCAGCAGCCAGGCCCCTAACTACGAGCAGTACTTC.